This T cell receptor (beta chain) comes out of a study of shared clonotypes between healthy human individuals. Sequencing was performed with immunoSEQ multiplex PCR; in TCRdb, only in-frame clones are kept and a portion is missing. In the table there are about 690,000 clones, less than 95% of which are singletons. This CDR3 is 14 amino acids long. With 1 base removed from V and 2 bases from J, the gap between germline ends came to 10 bases. Germline V gene lookup returns CDR1 SGHRS and CDR2 YFSETQ. The sequence derives from a man aged 18 to 30 in good health. Some clones in this sample may be carry-over from other donors' samples. Source material: memory CD8+ T cells from PBMCs. Subset: CD45RO+ cells pooled with CCR7-negative TemRA cells. The rearrangement uses TRBV5-1 and TRBJ2-7; D might be TRBD1 (5 bases). The CDR3: CASSLTGLTYEQYF. CDR3 bases: TGCGCCAGCAGCTTGACAGGTCTGACCTACGAGCAGTACTTC. The whole variable domain, remainder taken from reference TRBV5-1 and TRBJ2-7, is KAGVTQTPRYLIKTRGQQVTLSCSPISGHRSVSWYQQTPGQGLQFLFEYFSETQRNKGNFPGRFSGRQFSNSRSEMNVSTLELGDSALYLCASSLTGLTYEQYFGPGTRLTVT.